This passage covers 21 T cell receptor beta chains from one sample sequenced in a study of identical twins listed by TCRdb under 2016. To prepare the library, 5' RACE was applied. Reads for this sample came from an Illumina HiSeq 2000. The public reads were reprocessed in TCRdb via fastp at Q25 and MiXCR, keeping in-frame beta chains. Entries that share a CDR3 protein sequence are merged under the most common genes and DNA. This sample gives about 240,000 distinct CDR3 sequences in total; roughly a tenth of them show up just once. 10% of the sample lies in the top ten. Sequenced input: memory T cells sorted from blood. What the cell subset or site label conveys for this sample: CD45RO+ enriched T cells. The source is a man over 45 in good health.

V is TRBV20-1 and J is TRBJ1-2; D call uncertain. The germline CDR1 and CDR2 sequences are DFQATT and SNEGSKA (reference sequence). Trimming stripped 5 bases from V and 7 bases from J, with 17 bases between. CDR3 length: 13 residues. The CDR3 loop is CSASGGNLVGYTF. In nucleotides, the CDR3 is TGCAGTGCTTCAGGTGGGAACTTGGTTGGCTACACCTTC.

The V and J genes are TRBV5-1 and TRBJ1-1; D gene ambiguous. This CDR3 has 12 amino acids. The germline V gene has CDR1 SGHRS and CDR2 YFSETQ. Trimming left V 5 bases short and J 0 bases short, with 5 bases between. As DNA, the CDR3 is TGCGCCAGCAGGACTTTGAACACTGAAGCTTTCTTT. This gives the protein CASRTLNTEAFF.

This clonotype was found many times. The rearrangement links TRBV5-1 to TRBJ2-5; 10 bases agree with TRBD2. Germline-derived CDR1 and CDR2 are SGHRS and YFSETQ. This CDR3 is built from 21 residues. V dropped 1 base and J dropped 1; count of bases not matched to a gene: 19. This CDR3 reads CASSLFLALAGGGSGQETQYF. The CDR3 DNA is TGCGCCAGCAGCTTGTTCCTCGCCTTAGCGGGAGGTGGCTCGGGCCAAGAGACCCAGTACTTC.

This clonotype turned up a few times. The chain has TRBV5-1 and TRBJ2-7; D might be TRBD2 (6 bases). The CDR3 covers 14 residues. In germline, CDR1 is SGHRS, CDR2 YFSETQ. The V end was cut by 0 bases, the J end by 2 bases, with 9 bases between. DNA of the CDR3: TGCGCCAGCAGCTTGGCGGGAGTTGCCTACGAGCAGTACTTC. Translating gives CASSLAGVAYEQYF.

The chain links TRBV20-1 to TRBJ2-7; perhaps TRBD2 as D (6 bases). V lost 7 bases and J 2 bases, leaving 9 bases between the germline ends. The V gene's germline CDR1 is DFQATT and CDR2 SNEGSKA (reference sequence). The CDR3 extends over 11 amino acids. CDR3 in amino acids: CSVEGTYEQYF. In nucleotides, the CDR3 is TGCAGTGTGGAGGGAACCTACGAGCAGTACTTC.

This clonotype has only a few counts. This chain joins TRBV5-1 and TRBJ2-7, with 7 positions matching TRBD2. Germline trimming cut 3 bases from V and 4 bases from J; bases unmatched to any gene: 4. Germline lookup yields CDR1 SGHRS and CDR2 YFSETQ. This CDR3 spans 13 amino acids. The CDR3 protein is CASSYFSGYEQYF. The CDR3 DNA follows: TGCGCCAGCAGCTACTTTAGCGGGTACGAGCAGTACTTC.

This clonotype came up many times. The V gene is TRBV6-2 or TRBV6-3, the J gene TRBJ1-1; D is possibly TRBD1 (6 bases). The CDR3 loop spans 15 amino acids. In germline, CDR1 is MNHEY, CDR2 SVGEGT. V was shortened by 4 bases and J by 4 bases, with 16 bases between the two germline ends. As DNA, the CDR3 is TGTGCCAGCAGTTCTCCCCGTCGGGGGGCCACTGAAGCTTTCTTT. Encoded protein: CASSSPRRGATEAFF.

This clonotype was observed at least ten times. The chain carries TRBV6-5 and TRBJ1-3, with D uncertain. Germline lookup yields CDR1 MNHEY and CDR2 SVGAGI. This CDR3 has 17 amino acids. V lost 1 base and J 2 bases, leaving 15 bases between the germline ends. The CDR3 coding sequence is TGTGCCAGCAGTTACTTCGCCGGGCGAGGACCTGGAAACACCATATATTTT. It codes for CASSYFAGRGPGNTIYF.

The CDR3 sequence is CASSLVSQGGTQYF. DNA of the CDR3: TGTGCCAGCAGCTTGGTCTCACAGGGGGGGACCCAGTACTTC. The chain combines TRBV5-6 with TRBJ2-5; 8 bases line up with TRBD1. V was clipped by 0 bases and J by 7 bases; unmatched bases: 5. Germline loops: CDR1 SGHDT, CDR2 YYEEEE. The CDR3 runs 14 residues.

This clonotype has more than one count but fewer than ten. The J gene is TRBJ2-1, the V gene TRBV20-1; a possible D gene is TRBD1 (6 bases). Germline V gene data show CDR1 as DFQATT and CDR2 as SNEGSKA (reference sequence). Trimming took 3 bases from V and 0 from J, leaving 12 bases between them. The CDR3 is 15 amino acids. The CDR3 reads CSASDRSGSYNEQFF. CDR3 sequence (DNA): TGCAGTGCTAGTGACAGGTCCGGCTCCTACAATGAGCAGTTCTTC.

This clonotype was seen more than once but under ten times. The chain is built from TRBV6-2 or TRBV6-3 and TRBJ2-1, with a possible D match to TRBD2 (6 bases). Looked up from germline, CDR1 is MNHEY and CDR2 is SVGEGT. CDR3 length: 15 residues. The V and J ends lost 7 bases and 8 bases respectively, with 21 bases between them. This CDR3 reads CASNLRLVLSHEQFF. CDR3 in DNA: TGTGCCAGCAACTTAAGACTAGTACTTTCACATGAGCAGTTCTTC.

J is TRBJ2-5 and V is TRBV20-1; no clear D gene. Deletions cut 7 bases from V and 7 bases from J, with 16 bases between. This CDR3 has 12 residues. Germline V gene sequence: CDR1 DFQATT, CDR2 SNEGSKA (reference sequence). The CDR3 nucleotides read TGCAGTGTTTCGACCTCTCCTGGGACCCAGTACTTC. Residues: CSVSTSPGTQYF.

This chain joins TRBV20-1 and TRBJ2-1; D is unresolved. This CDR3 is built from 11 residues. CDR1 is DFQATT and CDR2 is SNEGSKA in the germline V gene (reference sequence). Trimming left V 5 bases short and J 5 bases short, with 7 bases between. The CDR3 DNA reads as TGCAGTGCTGTAGAAAACAATGAGCAGTTCTTC. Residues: CSAVENNEQFF.

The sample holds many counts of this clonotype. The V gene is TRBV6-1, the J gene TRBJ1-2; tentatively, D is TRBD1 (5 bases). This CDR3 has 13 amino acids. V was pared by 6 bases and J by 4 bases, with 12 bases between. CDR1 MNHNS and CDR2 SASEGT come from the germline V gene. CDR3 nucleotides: TGTGCCAGCAGCGACGGGACGGTCTATGGCTACACCTTC. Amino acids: CASSDGTVYGYTF.

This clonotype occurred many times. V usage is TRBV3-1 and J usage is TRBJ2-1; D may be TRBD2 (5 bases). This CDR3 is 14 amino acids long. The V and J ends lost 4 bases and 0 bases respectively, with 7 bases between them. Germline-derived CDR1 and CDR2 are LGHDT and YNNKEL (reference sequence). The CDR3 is CASSPDFSYNEQFF. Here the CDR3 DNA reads TGTGCCAGCAGCCCGGACTTCTCCTACAATGAGCAGTTCTTC.

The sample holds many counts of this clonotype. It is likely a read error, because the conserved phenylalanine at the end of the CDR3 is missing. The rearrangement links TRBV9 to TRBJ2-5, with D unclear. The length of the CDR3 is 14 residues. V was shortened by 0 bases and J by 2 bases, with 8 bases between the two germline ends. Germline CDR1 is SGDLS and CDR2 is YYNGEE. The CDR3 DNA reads TGTGCCAGCAGCGTAGGAGGTAGGCAAGAGACCCAGTACATC. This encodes CASSVGGRQETQYI.

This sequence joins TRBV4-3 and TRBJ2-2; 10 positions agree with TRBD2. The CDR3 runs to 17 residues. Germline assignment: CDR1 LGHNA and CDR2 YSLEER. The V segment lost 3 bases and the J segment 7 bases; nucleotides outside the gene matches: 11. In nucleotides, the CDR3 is TGCGCCAGCAGCCATGGGCTTAGCGGGAGGACGGTCGGGGAGCTGTTTTTT. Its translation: CASSHGLSGRTVGELFF.

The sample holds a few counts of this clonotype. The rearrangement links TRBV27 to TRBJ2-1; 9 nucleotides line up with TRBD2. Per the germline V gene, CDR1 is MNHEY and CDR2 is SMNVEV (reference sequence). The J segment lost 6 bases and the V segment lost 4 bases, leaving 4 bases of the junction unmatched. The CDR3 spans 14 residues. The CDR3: CASSSGTSLNEQFF. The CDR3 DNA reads TGTGCCAGCAGTTCAGGGACTAGCCTCAATGAGCAGTTCTTC.

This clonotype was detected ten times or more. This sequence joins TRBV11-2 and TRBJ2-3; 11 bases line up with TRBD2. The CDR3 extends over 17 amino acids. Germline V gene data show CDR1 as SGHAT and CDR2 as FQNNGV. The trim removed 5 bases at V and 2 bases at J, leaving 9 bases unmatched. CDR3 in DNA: TGTGCCAGCAGCGTTAGACTAGCGGGATATTCCACAGATACGCAGTATTTT. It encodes CASSVRLAGYSTDTQYF.

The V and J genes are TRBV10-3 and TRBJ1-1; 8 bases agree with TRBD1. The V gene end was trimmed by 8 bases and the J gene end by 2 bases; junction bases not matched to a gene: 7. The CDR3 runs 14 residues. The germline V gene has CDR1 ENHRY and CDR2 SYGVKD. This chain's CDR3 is CAIQPGQANTEAFF. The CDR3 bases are TGTGCCATCCAACCGGGACAGGCTAACACTGAAGCTTTCTTT.

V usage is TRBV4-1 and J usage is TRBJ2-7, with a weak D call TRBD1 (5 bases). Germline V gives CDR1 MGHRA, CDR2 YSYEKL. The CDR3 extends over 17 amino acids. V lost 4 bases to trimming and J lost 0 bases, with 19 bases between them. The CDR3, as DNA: TGCGCCAGCAGCCTCCTCCCAGGCGACCAGGGCTCCTACGAGCAGTACTTC. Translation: CASSLLPGDQGSYEQYF.